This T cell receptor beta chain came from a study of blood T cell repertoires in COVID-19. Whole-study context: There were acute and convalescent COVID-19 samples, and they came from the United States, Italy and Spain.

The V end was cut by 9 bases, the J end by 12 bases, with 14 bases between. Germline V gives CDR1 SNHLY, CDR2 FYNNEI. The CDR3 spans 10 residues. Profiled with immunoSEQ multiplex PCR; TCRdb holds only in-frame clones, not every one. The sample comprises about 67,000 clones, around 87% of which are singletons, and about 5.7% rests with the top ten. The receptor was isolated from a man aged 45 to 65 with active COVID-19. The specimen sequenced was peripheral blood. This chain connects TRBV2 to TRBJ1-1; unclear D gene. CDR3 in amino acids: CASVAVKSFF. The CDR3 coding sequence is TGTGCCAGTGTGGCGGTGAAATCTTTCTTT. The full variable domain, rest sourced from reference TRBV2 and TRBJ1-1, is EPEVTQTPSHQVTQMGQEVILRCVPISNHLYFYWYRQILGQKVEFLVSFYNNEISEKSEIFDDQFSVERPDGSNFTLKIRSTKLEDSAMYFCASVAVKSFFGQGTRLTVV.